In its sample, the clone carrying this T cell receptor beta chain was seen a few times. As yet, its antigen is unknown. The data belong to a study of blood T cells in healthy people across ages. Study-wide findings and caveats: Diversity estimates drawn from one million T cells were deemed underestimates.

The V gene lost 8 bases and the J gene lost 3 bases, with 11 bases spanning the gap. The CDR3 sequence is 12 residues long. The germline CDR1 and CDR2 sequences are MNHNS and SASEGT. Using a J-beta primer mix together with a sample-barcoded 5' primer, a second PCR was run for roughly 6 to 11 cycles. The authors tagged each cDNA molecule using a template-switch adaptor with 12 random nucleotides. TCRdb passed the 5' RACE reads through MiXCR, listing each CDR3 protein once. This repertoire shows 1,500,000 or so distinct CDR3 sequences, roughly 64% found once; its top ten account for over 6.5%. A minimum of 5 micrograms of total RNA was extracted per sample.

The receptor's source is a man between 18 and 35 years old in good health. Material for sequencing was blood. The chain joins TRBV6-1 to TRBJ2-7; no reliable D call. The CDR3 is CASGPLDYEQYF. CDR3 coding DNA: TGTGCCAGCGGGCCTCTTGACTACGAGCAGTACTTC.